This T cell receptor (beta chain) was observed in a study of beta chain features in type 1 diabetes. General study points: Shortening of TCRB CDR3s, moderate but significant, appeared in all four CD4+ subsets of Type 1 diabetes patients.

V trimming: 4 bases; J trimming: 3 bases; junction bases outside the gene matches: 3. Germline V lookup: CDR1 GTSNPN, CDR2 SVGIG (reference sequence). The CDR3 has 13 residues. Concerning this clone itself: Its target is unknown.

The isolated RNA, all of it, was reverse transcribed, so expressed TCRB transcripts were what got sequenced. The average output of naive, central memory and regulatory T cell samples was around 3.5 million reads. Repertoires were generated with immunoSEQ multiplex PCR, while TCRdb's copy carries only in-frame clones and drops some. Of 630,000 or so clones in the sample, around an eighth were seen once. Sorting that relied on CD45RO/CCR7/CD25/CD127/CD95/CD27 yielded CD4+ naive, central memory, regulatory and stem cell-like memory cells. The sample consisted of naive CD4+ T cells from blood. The receptor was isolated from a man aged 18-30 years with type 1 diabetes. The chain joins TRBV30 to TRBJ1-1; 9 nucleotides agree with TRBD1. CDR3 nucleotides: TGTGCCTGGACCCGACAGGGGGACACTGAAGCTTTCTTT. Its protein product is CAWTRQGDTEAFF.